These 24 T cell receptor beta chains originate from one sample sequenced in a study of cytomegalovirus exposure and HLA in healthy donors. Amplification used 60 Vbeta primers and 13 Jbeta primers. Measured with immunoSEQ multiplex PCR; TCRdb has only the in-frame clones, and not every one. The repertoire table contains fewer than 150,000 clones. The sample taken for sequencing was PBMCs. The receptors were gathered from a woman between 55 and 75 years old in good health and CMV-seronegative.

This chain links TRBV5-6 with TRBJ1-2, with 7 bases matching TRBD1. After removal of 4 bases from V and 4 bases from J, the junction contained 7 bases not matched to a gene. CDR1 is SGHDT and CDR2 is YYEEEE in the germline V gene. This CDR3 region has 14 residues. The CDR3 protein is CASSPGQTGYGYTF. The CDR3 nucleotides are TGTGCCAGCAGCCCGGGACAGACGGGCTATGGCTACACCTTC.

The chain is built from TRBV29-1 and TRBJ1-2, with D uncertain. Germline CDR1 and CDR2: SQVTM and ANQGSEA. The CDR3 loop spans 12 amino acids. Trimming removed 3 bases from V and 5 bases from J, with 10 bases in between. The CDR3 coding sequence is TGCAGCGTTGATCGCCAGACTTATGGCTACACCTTC. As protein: CSVDRQTYGYTF.

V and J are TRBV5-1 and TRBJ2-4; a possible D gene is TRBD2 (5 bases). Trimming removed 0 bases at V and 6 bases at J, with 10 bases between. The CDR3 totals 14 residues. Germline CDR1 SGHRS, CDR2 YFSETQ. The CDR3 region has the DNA TGCGCCAGCAGCTTGGGAGGGTTGGCAAACATTCAGTACTTC. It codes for CASSLGGLANIQYF.

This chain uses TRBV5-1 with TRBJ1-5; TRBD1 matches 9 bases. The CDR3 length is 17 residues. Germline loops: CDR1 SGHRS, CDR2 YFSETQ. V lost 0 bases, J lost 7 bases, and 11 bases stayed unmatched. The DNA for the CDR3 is TGCGCCAGCAGCTTGGCGAACAGGGGGCGCCTAGGACAGCCCCAGCATTTT. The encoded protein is CASSLANRGRLGQPQHF.

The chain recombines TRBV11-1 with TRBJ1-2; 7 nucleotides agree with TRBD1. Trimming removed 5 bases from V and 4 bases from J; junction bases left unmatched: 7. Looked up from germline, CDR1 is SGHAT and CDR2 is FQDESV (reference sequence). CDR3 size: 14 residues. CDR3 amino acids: CASSPRWDSYGYTF. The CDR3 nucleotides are TGTGCCAGCAGCCCCAGATGGGACAGCTATGGCTACACCTTC.

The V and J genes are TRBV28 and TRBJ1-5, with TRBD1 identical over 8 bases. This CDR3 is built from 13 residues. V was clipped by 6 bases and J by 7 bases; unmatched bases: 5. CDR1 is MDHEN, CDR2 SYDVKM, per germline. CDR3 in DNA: TGTGCCAGCAGCTGGACAGGGAAACAGCCCCAGCATTTT. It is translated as CASSWTGKQPQHF.

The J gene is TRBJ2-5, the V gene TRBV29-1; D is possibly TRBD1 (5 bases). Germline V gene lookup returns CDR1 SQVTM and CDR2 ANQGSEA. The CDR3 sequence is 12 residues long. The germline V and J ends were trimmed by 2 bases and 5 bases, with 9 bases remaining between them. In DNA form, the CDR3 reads TGCAGCGTTGAACAGGGTTGGGAGACCCAGTACTTC. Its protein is CSVEQGWETQYF.

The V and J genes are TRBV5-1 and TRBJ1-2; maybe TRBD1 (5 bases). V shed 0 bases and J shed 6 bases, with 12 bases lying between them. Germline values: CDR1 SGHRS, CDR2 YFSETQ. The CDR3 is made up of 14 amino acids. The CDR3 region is CASSLEGDYNGYTF. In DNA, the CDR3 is TGCGCCAGCAGCTTGGAAGGGGACTATAATGGCTACACCTTC.

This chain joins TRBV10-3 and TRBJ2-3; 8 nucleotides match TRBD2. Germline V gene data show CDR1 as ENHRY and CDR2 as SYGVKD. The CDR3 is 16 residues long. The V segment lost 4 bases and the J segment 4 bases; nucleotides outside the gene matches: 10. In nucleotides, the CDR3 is TGTGCCATCAGTGTTAAGAGCGGGAGCTGGGCAGATACGCAGTATTTT. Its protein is CAISVKSGSWADTQYF.

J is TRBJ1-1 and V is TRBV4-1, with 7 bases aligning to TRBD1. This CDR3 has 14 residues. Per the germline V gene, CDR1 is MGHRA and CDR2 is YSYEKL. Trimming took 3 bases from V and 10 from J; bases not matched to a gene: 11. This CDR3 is CASSHGQDPRRAFF. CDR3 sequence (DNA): TGCGCCAGCAGCCATGGACAGGACCCTCGACGAGCTTTCTTT.

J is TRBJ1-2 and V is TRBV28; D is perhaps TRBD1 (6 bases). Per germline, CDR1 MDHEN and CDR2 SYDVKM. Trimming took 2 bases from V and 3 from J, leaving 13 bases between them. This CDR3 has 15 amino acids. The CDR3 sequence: CASSLAEQGYYGYTF. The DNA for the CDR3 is TGTGCCAGCAGTTTAGCGGAACAGGGATACTATGGCTACACCTTC.

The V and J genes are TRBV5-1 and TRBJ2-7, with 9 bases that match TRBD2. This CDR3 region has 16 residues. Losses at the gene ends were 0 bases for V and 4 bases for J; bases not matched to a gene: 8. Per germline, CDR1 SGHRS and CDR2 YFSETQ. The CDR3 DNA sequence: TGCGCCAGCAGCTTGGGTGTGGCTAGCGGGACTTACGAGCAGTACTTC. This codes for CASSLGVASGTYEQYF.

CDR3 loop: CASSQGSHYGYTF. CDR3 nucleotide sequence: TGTGCCAGCAGCCAGGGATCCCACTATGGCTACACCTTC. The gene calls are TRBV6-4 and TRBJ1-2; TRBD1 is a possible D gene (5 bases). Germline-derived CDR1 and CDR2 are MRHNA and SNTAGT. The CDR3 has 13 amino acids. The V gene lost 6 bases and the J gene lost 3 bases, with 11 bases spanning the gap.

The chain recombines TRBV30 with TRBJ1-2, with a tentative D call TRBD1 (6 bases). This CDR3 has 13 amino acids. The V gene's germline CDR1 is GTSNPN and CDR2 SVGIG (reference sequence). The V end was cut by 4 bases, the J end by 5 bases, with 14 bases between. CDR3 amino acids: CAWNPPGVYGYTF. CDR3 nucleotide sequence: TGTGCCTGGAATCCGCCAGGGGTTTATGGCTACACCTTC.

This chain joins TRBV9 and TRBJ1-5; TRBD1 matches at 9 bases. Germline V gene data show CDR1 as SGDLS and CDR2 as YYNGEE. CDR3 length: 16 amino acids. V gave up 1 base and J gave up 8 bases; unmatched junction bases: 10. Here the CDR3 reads CASSVFYTGGRKPQHF. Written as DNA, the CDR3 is TGTGCCAGCAGCGTATTTTATACAGGGGGCAGGAAGCCCCAGCATTTT.

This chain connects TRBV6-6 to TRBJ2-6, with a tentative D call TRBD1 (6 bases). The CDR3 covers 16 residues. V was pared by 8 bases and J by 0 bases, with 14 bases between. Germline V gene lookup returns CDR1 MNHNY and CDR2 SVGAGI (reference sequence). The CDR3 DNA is TGTGCCAGCGGAAGCAACAGGGACTCTGGGGCCAACGTCCTGACTTTC. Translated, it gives CASGSNRDSGANVLTF.

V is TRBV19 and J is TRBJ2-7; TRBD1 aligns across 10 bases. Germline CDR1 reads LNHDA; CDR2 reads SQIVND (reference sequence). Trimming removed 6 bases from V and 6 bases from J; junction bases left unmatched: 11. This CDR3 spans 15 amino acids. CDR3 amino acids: CASRTTGGSWSEQYF. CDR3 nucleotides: TGTGCCAGTAGGACGACAGGGGGCAGTTGGAGCGAGCAGTACTTC.

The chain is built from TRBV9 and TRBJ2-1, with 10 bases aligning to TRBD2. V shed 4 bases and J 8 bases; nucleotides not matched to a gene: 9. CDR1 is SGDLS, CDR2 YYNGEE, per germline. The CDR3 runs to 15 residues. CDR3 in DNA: TGTGCCAGCAGCCCGTGGACTAGCGGAGCCCATGAGCAGTTCTTC. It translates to CASSPWTSGAHEQFF. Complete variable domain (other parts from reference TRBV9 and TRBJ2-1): DSGVTQTPKHLITATGQRVTLRCSPRSGDLSVYWYQQSLDQGLQFLIQYYNGEERAKGNILERFSAQQFPDLHSELNLSSLELGDSALYFCASSPWTSGAHEQFFGPGTRLTVL.

The CDR3 loop is CASSDRDRAYEQYF. The CDR3 bases are TGTGCCAGCAGTGACAGAGACAGGGCCTACGAGCAGTACTTC. The chain links TRBV6-5 to TRBJ2-7, with TRBD1 identical over 7 bases. The germline V gene has CDR1 MNHEY and CDR2 SVGAGI. Germline trimming cut 5 bases from V and 2 bases from J; bases unmatched to any gene: 6. This CDR3 contains 14 residues.

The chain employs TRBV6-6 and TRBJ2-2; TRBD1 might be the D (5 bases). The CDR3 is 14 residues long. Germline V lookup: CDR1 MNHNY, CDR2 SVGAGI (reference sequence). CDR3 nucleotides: TGTGTCTGCAGGGTAAACTCGAACACCGGGGAGCTGTTTTTT. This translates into CVCRVNSNTGELFF.

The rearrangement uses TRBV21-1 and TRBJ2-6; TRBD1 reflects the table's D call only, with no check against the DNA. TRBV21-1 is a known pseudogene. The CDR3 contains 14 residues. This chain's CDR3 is CATHRESGANVLTF. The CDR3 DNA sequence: TGTGCCACCCACAGAGAATCTGGGGCCAACGTCCTGACTTTC.

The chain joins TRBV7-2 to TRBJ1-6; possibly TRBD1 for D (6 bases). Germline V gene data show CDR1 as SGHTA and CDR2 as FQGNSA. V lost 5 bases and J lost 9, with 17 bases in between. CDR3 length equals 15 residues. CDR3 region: CASSREGGASSPLHF. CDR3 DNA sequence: TGTGCCAGCAGCCGAGAGGGGGGGGCTAGTTCACCCCTCCACTTT.

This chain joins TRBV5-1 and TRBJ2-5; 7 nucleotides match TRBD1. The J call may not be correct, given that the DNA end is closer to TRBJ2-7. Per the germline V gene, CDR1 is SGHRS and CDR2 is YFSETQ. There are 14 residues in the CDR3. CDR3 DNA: TGCGCCAGCAGCCCAGGACAGGTATACTACGAGCAGTACTTC. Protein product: CASSPGQVYYEQYF.

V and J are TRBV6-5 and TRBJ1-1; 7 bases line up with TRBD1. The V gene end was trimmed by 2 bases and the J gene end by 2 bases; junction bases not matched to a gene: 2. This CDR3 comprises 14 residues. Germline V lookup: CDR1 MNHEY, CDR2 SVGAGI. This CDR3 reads CASSYGTENTEAFF. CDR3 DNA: TGTGCCAGCAGTTACGGGACAGAAAACACTGAAGCTTTCTTT.